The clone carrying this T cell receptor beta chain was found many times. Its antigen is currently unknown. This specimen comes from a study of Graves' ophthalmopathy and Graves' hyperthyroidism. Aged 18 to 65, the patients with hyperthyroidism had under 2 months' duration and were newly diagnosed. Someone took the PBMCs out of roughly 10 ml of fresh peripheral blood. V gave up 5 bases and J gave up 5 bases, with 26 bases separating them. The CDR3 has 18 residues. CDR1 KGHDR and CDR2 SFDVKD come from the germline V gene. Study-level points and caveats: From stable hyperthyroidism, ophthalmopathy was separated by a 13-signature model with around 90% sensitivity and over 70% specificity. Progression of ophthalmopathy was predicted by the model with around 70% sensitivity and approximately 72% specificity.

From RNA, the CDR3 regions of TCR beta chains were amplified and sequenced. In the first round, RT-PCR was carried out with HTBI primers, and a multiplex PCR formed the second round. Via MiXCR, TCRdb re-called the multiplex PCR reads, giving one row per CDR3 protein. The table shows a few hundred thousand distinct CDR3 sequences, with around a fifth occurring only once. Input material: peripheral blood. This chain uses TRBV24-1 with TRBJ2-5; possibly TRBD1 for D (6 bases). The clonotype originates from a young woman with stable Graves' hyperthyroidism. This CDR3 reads CATSASWGPAPKGETQYF. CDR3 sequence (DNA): TGTGCCACCAGTGCCTCTTGGGGGCCGGCGCCGAAGGGGGAGACCCAGTACTTC.